This entry features one T cell receptor beta chain sequence. Its matching antigen is unknown. The germline V gene encodes CDR1 KGHSH and CDR2 LQKENI. CDR3 length: 15 residues. V lost 3 bases to trimming and J lost 6 bases, with 16 bases between them. This specimen comes from a study of Ad26.COV2.S vaccination and SARS-CoV-2 variants. For the study at large: Vaccine-arm donor from the placebo-controlled COV1001 Ad26.COV2.S trial.

Treatment meaning: roughly 20 received Ad26.COV2.S at low or high dose, single or two shots; roughly 5 received placebo; per-sample allocation not given. Material that was analyzed had been drawn on day 63 after the first vaccine or placebo injection. It was Wuhan-strain SARS-CoV-2 spike that the Ad26 vaccine vector expressed. General study results and limits: Using TCR breadth and depth analyses may have led to underestimated total T cell responses. In vaccinated individuals, spike-specific CD8+ and CD4+ T cell responses reportedly displayed substantial breadth.

Data came from immunoSEQ multiplex PCR; TCRdb stores just in-frame clones and leaves some out. The data show some 350,000 clones, with roughly 90% seen just once and roughly 6% held by the top ten. This sequence originates from a person aged 18-60 years who received the Ad26.COV2.S COVID-19 vaccine or a placebo. Source: peripheral blood, taken in a trial of Ad26.COV2.S vaccine versus placebo. The rearrangement links TRBV18 to TRBJ2-3; the D is unclear. CDR3 sequence: CASSPPGGSSDTQYF. CDR3 nucleotides: TGTGCCAGCTCACCGCCCGGCGGATCGAGTGATACGCAGTATTTT.